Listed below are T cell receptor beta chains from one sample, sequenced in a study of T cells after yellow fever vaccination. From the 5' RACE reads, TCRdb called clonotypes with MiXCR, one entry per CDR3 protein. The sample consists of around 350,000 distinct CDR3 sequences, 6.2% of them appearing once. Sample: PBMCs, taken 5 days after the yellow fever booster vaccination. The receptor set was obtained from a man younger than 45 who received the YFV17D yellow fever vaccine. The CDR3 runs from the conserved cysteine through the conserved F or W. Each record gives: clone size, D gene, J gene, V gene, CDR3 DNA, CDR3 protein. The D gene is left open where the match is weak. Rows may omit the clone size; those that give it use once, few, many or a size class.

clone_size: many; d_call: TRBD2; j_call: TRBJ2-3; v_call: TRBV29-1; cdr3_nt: TGCAGCGTTGACGGGACTAGCGGTTTCACAGATACGCAGTATTTT; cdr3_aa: CSVDGTSGFTDTQYF
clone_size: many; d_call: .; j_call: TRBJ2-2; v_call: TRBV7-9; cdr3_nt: TGTGCCAGCAGCCCCTCGGGACTCAACACCGGGGAGCTGTTTTTT; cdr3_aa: CASSPSGLNTGELFF
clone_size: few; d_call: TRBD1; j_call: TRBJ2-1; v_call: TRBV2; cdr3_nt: TGTGCCAGCAGTTTAGACAGGGCCACAAATGAGCAGTTCTTC; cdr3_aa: CASSLDRATNEQFF
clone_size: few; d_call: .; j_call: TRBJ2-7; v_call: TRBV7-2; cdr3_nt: TGTGCCAGCAGCTTCAGGTTGGGCGAGCAGTACTTC; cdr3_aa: CASSFRLGEQYF
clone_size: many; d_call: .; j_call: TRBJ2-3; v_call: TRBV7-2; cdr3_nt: TGTGCCAGCAGCTTAGAGGCAATAGATACGCAGTATTTT; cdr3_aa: CASSLEAIDTQYF
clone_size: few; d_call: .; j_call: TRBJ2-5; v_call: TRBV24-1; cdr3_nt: TGTGCCACCAGTGAAGGTTCGACTCGGTGGAGAGAGACCCAGTACTTC; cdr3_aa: CATSEGSTRWRETQYF
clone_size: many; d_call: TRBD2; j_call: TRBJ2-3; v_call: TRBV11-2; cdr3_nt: TGTGCCAGCAGCTTCGACGGGACTAGTCCAGATACGCAGTATTTT; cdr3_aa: CASSFDGTSPDTQYF
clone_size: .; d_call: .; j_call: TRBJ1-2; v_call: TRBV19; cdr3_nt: TGTGCCAGTAGTCAAGGGGACTTTCGCGGCTATGGCTACACCTTC; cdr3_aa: CASSQGDFRGYGYTF
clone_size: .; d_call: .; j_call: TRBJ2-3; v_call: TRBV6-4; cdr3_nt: TGTGCCAGCAGTGACGTTAGCGGAGATACGCAGTATTTT; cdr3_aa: CASSDVSGDTQYF
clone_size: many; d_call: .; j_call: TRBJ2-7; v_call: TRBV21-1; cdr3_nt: TGTGCCAGCTACCCCGGGACACCGCCCTACGAGCAGTACTTC; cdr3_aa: CASYPGTPPYEQYF
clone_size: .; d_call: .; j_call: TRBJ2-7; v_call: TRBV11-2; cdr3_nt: TGTGCCAGCAGCTTAGATCCGGTCGAGCAGTACTTC; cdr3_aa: CASSLDPVEQYF
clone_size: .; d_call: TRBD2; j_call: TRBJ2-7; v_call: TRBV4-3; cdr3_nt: TGCGCCAGCAGCCAAGGAGTAGCGGGAGCCTACGAGCAGTACTTC; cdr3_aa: CASSQGVAGAYEQYF
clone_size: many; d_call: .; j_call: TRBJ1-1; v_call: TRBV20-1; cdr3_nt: TGCAGTGCTAAACAGGGCTCTGAAGCTTTCTTT; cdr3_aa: CSAKQGSEAFF
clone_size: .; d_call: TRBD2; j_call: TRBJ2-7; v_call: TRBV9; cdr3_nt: TGTGCCAGCAGCGTAGATGACGCGGGAGGGAACGAGCAGTACTTC; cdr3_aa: CASSVDDAGGNEQYF
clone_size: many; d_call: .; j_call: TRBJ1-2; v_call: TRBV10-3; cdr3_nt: TGTGCCACCGGACAGACTAACTATGGCTACACCTTC; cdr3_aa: CATGQTNYGYTF
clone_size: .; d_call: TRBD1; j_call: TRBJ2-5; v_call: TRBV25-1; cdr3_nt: TGTGCCAGCAGTAACTCCGGGACAGGATTCTACTTC; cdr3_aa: CASSNSGTGFYF
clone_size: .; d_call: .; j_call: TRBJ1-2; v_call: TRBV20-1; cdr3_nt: TGCAGTGCTAGAGGTGACCCCACTGGCTACACCTTC; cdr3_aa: CSARGDPTGYTF
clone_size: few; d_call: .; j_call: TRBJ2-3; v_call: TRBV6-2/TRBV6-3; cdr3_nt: TGTGCCAGCAGTTCCCATACGCAGTATTTT; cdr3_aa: CASSSHTQYF
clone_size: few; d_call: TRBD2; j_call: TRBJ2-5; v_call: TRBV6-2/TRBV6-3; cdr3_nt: TGTGCCAGCAGTTACACGACTAGCTACCAAGAGACCCAGTACTTC; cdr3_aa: CASSYTTSYQETQYF
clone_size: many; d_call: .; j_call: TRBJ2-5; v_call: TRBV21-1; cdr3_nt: TGTGCCAGCAGCAAAGGCCCCGGGGCGGGAGAGGTGGAGACCCAGTACTTC; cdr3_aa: CASSKGPGAGEVETQYF
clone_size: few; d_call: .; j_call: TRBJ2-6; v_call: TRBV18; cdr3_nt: TGTGCCAGCTTTCCCGGCGGCTTTGTTGGGGCCAACGTCCTGACTTTC; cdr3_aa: CASFPGGFVGANVLTF
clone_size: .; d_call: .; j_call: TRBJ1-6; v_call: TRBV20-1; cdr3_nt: TGCAGTGCTAGGATGCAGGGAAATAATTCACCCCTCCACTTT; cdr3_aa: CSARMQGNNSPLHF
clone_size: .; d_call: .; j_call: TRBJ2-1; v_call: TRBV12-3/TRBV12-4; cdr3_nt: TGTGCCAGCAGTTTCTACCTGGACTCCTACAATGAGCAGTTCTTC; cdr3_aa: CASSFYLDSYNEQFF
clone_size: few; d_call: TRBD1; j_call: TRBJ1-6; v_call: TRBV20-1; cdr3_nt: TGCAGTGCTAGAAAGGGACAGGGAAAGGTTTTGAGGAATTCACCCCTCCACTTT; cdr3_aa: CSARKGQGKVLRNSPLHF
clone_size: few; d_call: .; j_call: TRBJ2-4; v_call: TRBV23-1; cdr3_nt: TGCGCCAGCAGTCTCCCGAGGTGGGCCAAAAACATTCAGTACTTC; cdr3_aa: CASSLPRWAKNIQYF
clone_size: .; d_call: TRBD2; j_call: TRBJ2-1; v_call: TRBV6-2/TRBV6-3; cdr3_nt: TGTGCCAGCAGTTATAGGCTAGCGGGAGAATTAGACAATGAGCAGTTCTTC; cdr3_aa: CASSYRLAGELDNEQFF
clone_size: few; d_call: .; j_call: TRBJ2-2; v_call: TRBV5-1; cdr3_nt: TGCGCCAGCAGCTTGTACTCGGTCGGGGACACCGGGGAGCTGTTTTTT; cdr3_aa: CASSLYSVGDTGELFF
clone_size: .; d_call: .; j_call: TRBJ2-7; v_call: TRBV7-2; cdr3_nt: TGTGCCAGCAGCTACGACGTCGGCCCCCAGTACTTC; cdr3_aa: CASSYDVGPQYF
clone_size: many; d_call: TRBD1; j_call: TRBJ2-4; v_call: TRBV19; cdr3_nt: TGTGCCAGTAGTGACAGGGGTTCGAACATTCAGTACTTC; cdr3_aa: CASSDRGSNIQYF
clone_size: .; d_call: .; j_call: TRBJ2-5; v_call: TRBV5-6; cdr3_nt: TGTGCCAGCAGCTCTCTCAGCACCTCTCAAGAGACCCAGTACTTC; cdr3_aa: CASSSLSTSQETQYF
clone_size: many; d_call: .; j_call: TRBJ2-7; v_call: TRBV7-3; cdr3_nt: TGTGCCAGCAGCTTATGGGATGGCTACGAGCAGTACTTC; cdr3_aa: CASSLWDGYEQYF
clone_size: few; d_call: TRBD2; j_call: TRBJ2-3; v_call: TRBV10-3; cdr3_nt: TGTGCCACAGCGGCTAGCGGGAGTCTAGATACGCAGTATTTT; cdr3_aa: CATAASGSLDTQYF
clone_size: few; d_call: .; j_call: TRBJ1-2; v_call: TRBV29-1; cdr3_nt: TGCAGCGTTGAAGAGGGGGGGGCCTATGGCTACACCTTC; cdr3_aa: CSVEEGGAYGYTF
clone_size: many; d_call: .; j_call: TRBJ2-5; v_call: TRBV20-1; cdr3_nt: TGCAGTGCTAGAGAACTTTTTAAAGAGACCCAGTACTTC; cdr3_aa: CSARELFKETQYF
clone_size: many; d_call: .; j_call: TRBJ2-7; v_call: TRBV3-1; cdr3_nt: TGTGCCAGCAGCCGCCGGACTATCTCCTACGAGCAGTACTTC; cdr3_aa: CASSRRTISYEQYF
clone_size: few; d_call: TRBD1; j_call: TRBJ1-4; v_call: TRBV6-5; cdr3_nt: TGTGCCAGCAGTTATAATAGCGGGACAGGGGGTGAAAAACTGTTTTTT; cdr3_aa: CASSYNSGTGGEKLFF
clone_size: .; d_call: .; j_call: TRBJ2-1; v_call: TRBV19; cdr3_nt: TGTGCCAGTAGTATACTCGATAGACCGGCTGAGCAGTTCTTC; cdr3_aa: CASSILDRPAEQFF
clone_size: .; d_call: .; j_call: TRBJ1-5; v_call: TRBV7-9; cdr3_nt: TGTGCCAGCAGTCGACAAGTGGATCAGCCCCAGCATTTT; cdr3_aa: CASSRQVDQPQHF
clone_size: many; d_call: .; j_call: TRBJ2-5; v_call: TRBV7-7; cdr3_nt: TGTGCCAGCAGCTTAGAGGGCCGAGGGGTGCAAGAGACCCAGTACTTC; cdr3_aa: CASSLEGRGVQETQYF
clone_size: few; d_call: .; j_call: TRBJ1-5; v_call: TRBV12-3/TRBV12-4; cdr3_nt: TGTGCCAGCAACGTGCGGATAGATAGCAATCAGCCCCAGCATTTT; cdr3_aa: CASNVRIDSNQPQHF
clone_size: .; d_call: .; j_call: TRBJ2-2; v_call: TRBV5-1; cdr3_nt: TGCGCCAGCAGCTTAGAGGATGTGAACACCGGGGAGCTGTTTTTT; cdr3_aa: CASSLEDVNTGELFF